The 24 T cell receptor beta chains listed next were all sequenced from one sample in a study of cytomegalovirus exposure and HLA in healthy donors. Primers included in the PCR were 60 Vbeta and 13 Jbeta primers. Sequencing used immunoSEQ multiplex PCR; TCRdb keeps in-frame clones, though not all of them. The sample contains about 150,000 clones, less than 80% of which appear only once. The material sequenced was PBMCs. The receptors were sampled from a female donor in good health and CMV-seropositive.

V gene TRBV10-2 combines with J gene TRBJ2-1, with TRBD1 identical over 8 bases. The CDR3 loop spans 15 amino acids. Per the germline V gene, CDR1 is WSHSY and CDR2 is SAAADI. Unmatched junction bases numbered 9, after V lost 2 bases and J lost 9 bases. CDR3 residues: CASSEKWQGAGEQFF. In nucleotides, the CDR3 is TGCGCCAGCAGTGAGAAGTGGCAGGGGGCCGGTGAGCAGTTCTTC.

This clone was detected once. The chain links TRBV4-1 to TRBJ1-1; no reliable D call. Trimming shortened V by 4 bases and J by 3 bases, and 15 bases separated the two germline ends. The V gene's germline CDR1 is MGHRA and CDR2 YSYEKL. The CDR3 contains 15 residues. This CDR3 reads CASSRLPAIDTEAFF. The DNA of the CDR3 is TGCGCCAGCAGCCGACTTCCGGCCATCGACACTGAAGCTTTCTTT.

This clone was detected only a few times. J is TRBJ2-7 and V is TRBV13, with TRBD1 as a possible D gene (6 bases). CDR1 is PRHDT, CDR2 FYEKMQ, per germline (reference sequence). Trimming shortened V by 4 bases and J by 1 base, and 20 bases separated the two germline ends. There are 17 residues in the CDR3. The CDR3 protein is CASSSKPGTRGSYEQYF. In nucleotides, the CDR3 is TGTGCCAGCAGCTCGAAACCCGGGACAAGGGGTTCCTACGAGCAGTACTTC.

This chain connects TRBV27 to TRBJ1-4, with 8 bases that match TRBD1. Germline V gene sequence: CDR1 MNHEY, CDR2 SMNVEV (reference sequence). The junction had 6 bases not matched to a gene; V was cut back by 5 bases and J by 4 bases. The CDR3 totals 15 residues. CDR3 residues: CASSPQGAINEKLFF. CDR3 sequence (DNA): TGTGCCAGCAGTCCCCAGGGGGCGATTAATGAAAAACTGTTTTTT.

The J gene is TRBJ2-6, the V gene TRBV9, with TRBD2 matching 8 bases. V shed 4 bases, J shed 1 base, and the junction held 7 bases outside the gene matches. The CDR3 contains 17 residues. Per germline, CDR1 SGDLS and CDR2 YYNGEE. The CDR3 reads CASSTPRGGSGANVLTF. Written as DNA, the CDR3 is TGTGCCAGCAGCACCCCCCGGGGGGGTTCTGGGGCCAACGTCCTGACTTTC.

CDR3 amino acids: CASRNRGGNEQFF. The CDR3 DNA reads TGTGCCAGTAGAAACAGGGGGGGCAATGAGCAGTTCTTC. The chain is built from TRBV19 and TRBJ2-1; a weak D match, TRBD1 (8 bases). Germline assignment: CDR1 LNHDA and CDR2 SQIVND (reference sequence). Trimming removed 6 bases at V and 6 bases at J, with 12 bases between. The CDR3 is made up of 13 amino acids.

V usage is TRBV12-5 and J usage is TRBJ2-7; 11 nucleotides agree with TRBD2. Germline V CDR1 and CDR2: LGHNT, FRNRAP. The CDR3 length is 15 residues. Trimming took 7 bases from V and 7 from J; bases not matched to a gene: 12. This chain's CDR3 is CASAPGLAGSLEQYF. CDR3 coding DNA: TGTGCTAGTGCCCCTGGACTAGCGGGTTCGCTGGAGCAGTACTTC.

Of note for this clone: Other DNA sequences of this sample code for an identical CDR3. The genes are TRBV7-3 and TRBJ1-1; perhaps TRBD1 as D (6 bases). This CDR3 has 14 amino acids. CDR1 and CDR2 from the germline V gene are SGHTA and FQGTGA. The ends were cut back, 2 bases at V and 1 base at J, with 8 bases in the middle. The CDR3 loop is CASSLQGTNTEAFF. The CDR3 DNA sequence: TGTGCCAGCAGCTTACAGGGGACGAACACTGAAGCTTTCTTT.

This chain's CDR3 is CASSLALTSYNEQFF. The DNA for the CDR3 is TGTGCCAGCAGCTTAGCTCTAACCTCCTACAATGAGCAGTTCTTC. V gene TRBV11-3 combines with J gene TRBJ2-1; D remains unclear. Per the germline V gene, CDR1 is SGHNT and CDR2 is YENEEA. Deletions cut 1 base from V and 0 bases from J, with 7 bases between. The CDR3 extends over 15 amino acids.

The rearrangement links TRBV4-2 to TRBJ2-5, with TRBD2 matching over 16 bases. J was trimmed by 9 bases and V by 3 bases; bases with no gene match: 19. Germline V lookup: CDR1 LGHNA, CDR2 YNFKEQ. The CDR3 spans 20 residues. This chain's CDR3 is CASSQEQPGLAGGPASAQYF. In DNA, the CDR3 is TGTGCCAGCAGCCAGGAACAGCCGGGACTAGCGGGAGGGCCGGCATCGGCCCAGTACTTC.

This clone was seen more than once but under ten times. The chain couples TRBV27 to TRBJ2-1, with TRBD1 as a possible D gene (6 bases). The CDR3 spans 14 residues. The ends were cut back, 7 bases at V and 6 bases at J, with 16 bases in the middle. The V gene's germline CDR1 is MNHEY and CDR2 SMNVEV (reference sequence). The DNA for the CDR3 is TGTGCCAGCATAAACAACAGGGTCTCCAATGAGCAGTTCTTC. Translation: CASINNRVSNEQFF.

The rearrangement uses TRBV7-8 and TRBJ1-5; D gene ambiguous. The V and J ends lost 3 bases and 0 bases respectively, with 12 bases between them. Looked up from germline, CDR1 is SGHVS and CDR2 is FQNEAQ. The length of the CDR3 is 16 residues. CDR3 nucleotides: TGTGCCAGCAGCTTTCGTAGGACTTATAGCAATCAGCCCCAGCATTTT. As protein: CASSFRRTYSNQPQHF.

CDR3 bases: TGTGCCTGGAGTAGTAACTGGAGCTCCTACAATGAGCAGTTCTTC. This sequence encodes CAWSSNWSSYNEQFF. The chain recombines TRBV30 with TRBJ2-1; D call uncertain. The germline V gene encodes CDR1 GTSNPN and CDR2 SVGIG (reference sequence). The CDR3 sequence is 15 residues long. V shed 2 bases and J shed 0 bases, with 11 bases lying between them. Full variable domain (remainder filled in from reference TRBV30 and TRBJ2-1): SQTIHQWPATLVQPVGSPLSLECTVEGTSNPNLYWYRQAAGRGLQLLFYSVGIGQISSEVPQNLSASRPQDRQFILSSKKLLLSDSGFYLCAWSSNWSSYNEQFFGPGTRLTVL.

The rearrangement joins TRBV4-1 to TRBJ2-5; weak D call: TRBD2 (7 bases). The CDR3 extends over 15 amino acids. Germline-derived CDR1 and CDR2 are MGHRA and YSYEKL. V was pared by 0 bases and J by 5 bases, with 13 bases between. CDR3 in DNA: TGCGCCAGCAGCCAAGAGGGGGGGGCGGACGAGACCCAGTACTTC. This gives the protein CASSQEGGADETQYF.

The chain joins TRBV5-1 to TRBJ2-5, with a possible D match to TRBD2 (7 bases). Germline V gene sequence: CDR1 SGHRS, CDR2 YFSETQ. V lost 5 bases and J 1 base, leaving 18 bases between the germline ends. CDR3 length: 16 amino acids. CDR3 bases: TGCGCCAGCAGAGGTGGGGGGGCGAACCGCCAAGAGACCCAGTACTTC. The encoded protein is CASRGGGANRQETQYF.

This chain uses TRBV7-6 with TRBJ2-1, with a weak D call TRBD2 (6 bases). CDR3 length: 14 amino acids. Germline-derived CDR1 and CDR2 are SGHVS and FNYEAQ. Trimming removed 1 base at V and 6 bases at J, with 10 bases between. The CDR3 loop is CASSLGNSGNEQFF. The CDR3 nucleotides read TGTGCCAGCAGCTTAGGAAATAGCGGCAATGAGCAGTTCTTC.

The rearrangement joins TRBV5-8 to TRBJ1-4; a possible D gene is TRBD1 (5 bases). Per the germline V gene, CDR1 is SGHTS and CDR2 is YDEGEE. This CDR3 has 14 residues. V was shortened by 4 bases and J by 6 bases, with 13 bases between the two germline ends. The CDR3 reads CASSLPLRDEKLFF. CDR3 nucleotide sequence: TGTGCCAGCAGCCTACCACTCAGGGATGAAAAACTGTTTTTT. Supplemented by reference TRBV5-8 and TRBJ1-4, the full variable domain reads EAGVTQSPTHLIKTRGQQATLRCSPISGHTSVYWYQQALGLGLQFLLWYDEGEERNRGNFPPRFSGRQFPNYSSELNVNALELEDSALYLCASSLPLRDEKLFFGSGTQLSVL.

J is TRBJ1-6 and V is TRBV6-5; a weak D match, TRBD1 (6 bases). This CDR3 spans 14 amino acids. Trimming took off 2 bases at V and 9 bases at J, with 11 bases between the two ends. Germline lookup yields CDR1 MNHEY and CDR2 SVGAGI. Written as DNA, the CDR3 is TGTGCCAGCAGTTACGGGGGGGCCAGTTCACCCCTCCACTTT. As protein: CASSYGGASSPLHF.

The chain recombines TRBV4-1 with TRBJ1-2; TRBD1 matches 7 bases. Germline V CDR1 and CDR2: MGHRA, YSYEKL. J gave up 0 bases and V 2 bases, and 6 bases lay outside the gene matches. The CDR3 loop spans 16 amino acids. The DNA of the CDR3 is TGCGCCAGCAGCCAACCGGGGACAGCTGCTAACTATGGCTACACCTTC. This translates into CASSQPGTAANYGYTF.

This clone occurred a few times. Written as DNA, the CDR3 is TGTGCCAGCAGCGCCTGGACAGCGAAAGGGAATCAGCCCCAGCATTTT. This codes for CASSAWTAKGNQPQHF. The V call is TRBV7-8, the J call TRBJ1-5; D is possibly TRBD1 (6 bases). V lost 5 bases and J lost 4, with 18 bases in between. In germline, CDR1 is SGHVS, CDR2 FQNEAQ. CDR3 length: 16 residues.

This rearrangement joins TRBV6-1 to TRBJ2-7; 10 bases match TRBD2. The V gene end was trimmed by 8 bases and the J gene end by 2 bases; junction bases not matched to a gene: 3. Germline V gene data show CDR1 as MNHNS and CDR2 as SASEGT. This CDR3 region has 13 residues. The chain's CDR3 is CASGLAETYEQYF. The CDR3 DNA sequence: TGTGCCAGCGGACTAGCGGAAACCTACGAGCAGTACTTC.

V is TRBV7-9 and J is TRBJ2-7, with D possibly being TRBD2 (5 bases). Germline-derived CDR1 and CDR2 are SEHNR and FQNEAQ (reference sequence). The CDR3 is 14 amino acids. The V and J ends lost 2 bases and 2 bases respectively, with 10 bases between them. CDR3 bases: TGTGCCAGCAGCTTATGGGGAGCTACCTACGAGCAGTACTTC. Translating it yields CASSLWGATYEQYF.

The gene calls are TRBV7-9 and TRBJ2-3; D uncertain. The V gene's germline CDR1 is SEHNR and CDR2 FQNEAQ (reference sequence). Deletions cut 2 bases from V and 0 bases from J, with 12 bases between. The CDR3 has 16 amino acids. The CDR3 DNA follows: TGTGCCAGCAGCTTACGAGCTTTTTCTAGCACAGATACGCAGTATTTT. It translates to CASSLRAFSSTDTQYF.

V usage is TRBV7-7 and J usage is TRBJ2-7, with 10 bases fitting TRBD1. CDR3 length: 13 residues. The J segment lost 4 bases and the V segment lost 3 bases, leaving 0 bases of the junction unmatched. Looked up from germline, CDR1 is SSHAT and CDR2 is FNYEAQ (reference sequence). CDR3 in DNA: TGTGCCAGCAGCTTGGACAGGGGGTACGAGCAGTACTTC. It yields the protein CASSLDRGYEQYF.